This T cell receptor (beta chain) originates from a study of shared clonotypes between healthy human individuals. In the naive CD8 group, cells lacked CD45RO and were positively selected for CCR7, so terminally differentiated effector memory CD45RA+ cells were left out. All of the donors resided in Nashville, Tennessee, and each was a Caucasian adult. Study observations and caveats: Estimated richness was generally greater in naive than memory subsets.

The authors ran the assay at deep level. Assay: immunoSEQ multiplex PCR; the TCRdb copy retains only in-frame clones and omits some. The sample carries around 2,000,000 clones, about 93% recorded once. The CDR3 is made up of 15 amino acids. V gave up 2 bases and J gave up 6 bases, with 17 bases separating them. The germline V gene encodes CDR1 SGHAT and CDR2 FQDESV (reference sequence). As regards this clone: The antigen is unknown.

The receptor was isolated from a young man in good health. Some clones in this sample may be carry-over from other donors' samples. This chain joins TRBV11-1 and TRBJ2-7; the D is unclear. The sequenced material came from naive CD8+ T cells from PBMCs. The CDR3 spells CASSLRYGVMGEQYF. The CDR3 DNA sequence: TGTGCCAGCAGCTTACGATACGGTGTTATGGGCGAGCAGTACTTC.